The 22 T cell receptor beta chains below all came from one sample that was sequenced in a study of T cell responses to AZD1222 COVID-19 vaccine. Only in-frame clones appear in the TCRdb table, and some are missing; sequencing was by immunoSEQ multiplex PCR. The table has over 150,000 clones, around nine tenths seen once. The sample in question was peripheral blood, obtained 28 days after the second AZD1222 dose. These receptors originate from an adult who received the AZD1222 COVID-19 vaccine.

Here the CDR3 reads CAISQNTEAFF. The DNA of the CDR3 is TGTGCCATCAGTCAGAACACTGAAGCTTTCTTT. The chain couples TRBV10-3 to TRBJ1-1; D uncertain. Trimming pared 5 bases from V and 1 base from J, leaving 2 bases between. CDR1 and CDR2 (germline): ENHRY, SYGVKD. There are 11 residues in the CDR3.

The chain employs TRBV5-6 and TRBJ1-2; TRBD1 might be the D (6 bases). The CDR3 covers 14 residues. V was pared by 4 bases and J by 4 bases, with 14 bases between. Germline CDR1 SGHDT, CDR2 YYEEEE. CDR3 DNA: TGTGCCAGCAGCATACAGGGAACTGGCTATGGCTACACCTTC. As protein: CASSIQGTGYGYTF. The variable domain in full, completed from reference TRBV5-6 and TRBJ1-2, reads DAGVTQSPTHLIKTRGQQVTLRCSPKSGHDTVSWYQQALGQGPQFIFQYYEEEERQRGNFPDRFSGHQFPNYSSELNVNALLLGDSALYLCASSIQGTGYGYTFGSGTRLTVV.

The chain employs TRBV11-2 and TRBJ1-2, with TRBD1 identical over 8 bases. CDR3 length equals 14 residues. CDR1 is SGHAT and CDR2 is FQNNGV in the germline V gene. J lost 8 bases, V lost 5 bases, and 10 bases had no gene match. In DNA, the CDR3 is TGTGCCAGCAGCGAAAGGGACAGGCTGAGGGGCTACACCTTC. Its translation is CASSERDRLRGYTF.

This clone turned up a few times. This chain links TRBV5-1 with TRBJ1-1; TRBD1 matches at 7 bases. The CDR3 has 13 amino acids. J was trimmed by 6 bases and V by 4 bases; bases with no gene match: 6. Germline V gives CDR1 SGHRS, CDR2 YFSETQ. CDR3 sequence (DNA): TGCGCCAGCAGCGAACGGGGACAGCCTGAAGCTTTCTTT. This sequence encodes CASSERGQPEAFF. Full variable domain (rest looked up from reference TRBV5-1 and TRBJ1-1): KAGVTQTPRYLIKTRGQQVTLSCSPISGHRSVSWYQQTPGQGLQFLFEYFSETQRNKGNFPGRFSGRQFSNSRSEMNVSTLELGDSALYLCASSERGQPEAFFGQGTRLTVV.

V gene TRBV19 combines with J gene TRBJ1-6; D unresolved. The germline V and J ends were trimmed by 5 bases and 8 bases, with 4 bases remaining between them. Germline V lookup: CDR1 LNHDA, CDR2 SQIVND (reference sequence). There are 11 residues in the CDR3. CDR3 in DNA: TGTGCCAGTAGTCGGGATTCACCCCTCCACTTT. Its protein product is CASSRDSPLHF.

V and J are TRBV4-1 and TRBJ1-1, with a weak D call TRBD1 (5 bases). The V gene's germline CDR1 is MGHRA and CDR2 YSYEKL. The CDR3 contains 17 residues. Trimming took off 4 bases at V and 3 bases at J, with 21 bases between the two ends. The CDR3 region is CASSPTGEGPYDTEAFF. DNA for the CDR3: TGCGCCAGCAGCCCCACGGGGGAGGGGCCCTATGACACTGAAGCTTTCTTT.

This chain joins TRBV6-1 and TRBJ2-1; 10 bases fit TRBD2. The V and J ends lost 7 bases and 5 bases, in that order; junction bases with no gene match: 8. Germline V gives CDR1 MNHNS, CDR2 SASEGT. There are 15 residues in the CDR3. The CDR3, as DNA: TGTGCCAGCATGGAGCGGGGGGGCCGGGACAATGAGCAGTTCTTC. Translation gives CASMERGGRDNEQFF.

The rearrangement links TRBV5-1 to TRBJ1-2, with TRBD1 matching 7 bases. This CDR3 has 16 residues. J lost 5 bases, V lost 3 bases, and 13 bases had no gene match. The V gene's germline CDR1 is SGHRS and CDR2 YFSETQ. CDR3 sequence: CASSSTITGTVYGYTF. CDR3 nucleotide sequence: TGCGCCAGCAGCTCCACGATTACCGGGACAGTATATGGCTACACCTTC.

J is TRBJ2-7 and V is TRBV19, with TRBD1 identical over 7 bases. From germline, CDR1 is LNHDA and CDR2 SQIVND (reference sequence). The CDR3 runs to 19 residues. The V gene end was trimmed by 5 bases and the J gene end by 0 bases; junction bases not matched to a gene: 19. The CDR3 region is CASSFTLPNRDSLSYEQYF. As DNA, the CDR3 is TGTGCCAGTAGTTTCACCCTTCCGAACCGGGACAGCCTCTCCTACGAGCAGTACTTC.

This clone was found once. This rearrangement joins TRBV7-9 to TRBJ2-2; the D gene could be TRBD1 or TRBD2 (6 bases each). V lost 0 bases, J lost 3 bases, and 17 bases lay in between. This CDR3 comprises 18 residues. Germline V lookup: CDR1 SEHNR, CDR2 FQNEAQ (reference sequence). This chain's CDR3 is CASSLARSGARDTGELFF. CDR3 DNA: TGTGCCAGCAGCTTAGCGAGGTCGGGGGCGCGGGACACCGGGGAGCTGTTTTTT.

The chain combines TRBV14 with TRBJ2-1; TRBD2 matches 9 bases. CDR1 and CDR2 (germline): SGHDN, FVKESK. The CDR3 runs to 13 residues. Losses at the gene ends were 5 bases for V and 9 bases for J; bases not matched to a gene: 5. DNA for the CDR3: TGTGCCAGCAGCGAATTAGCGGGGGTTGAGCAGTTCTTC. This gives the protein CASSELAGVEQFF.

The CDR3 is CASSPSINSNYGYTF. The CDR3 nucleotides read TGTGCCAGCTCACCATCGATTAATTCTAACTATGGCTACACCTTC. V usage is TRBV18 and J usage is TRBJ1-2; the D is unclear. This CDR3 spans 15 amino acids. Deletions cut 2 bases from V and 0 bases from J, with 10 bases between. CDR1 and CDR2 from the germline V gene are KGHSH and LQKENI. The entire variable domain, with the rest obtained from reference TRBV18 and TRBJ1-2, is as follows: NAGVMQNPRHLVRRRGQEARLRCSPMKGHSHVYWYRQLPEEGLKFMVYLQKENIIDESGMPKERFSAEFPKEGPSILRIQQVVRGDSAAYFCASSPSINSNYGYTFGSGTRLTVV.

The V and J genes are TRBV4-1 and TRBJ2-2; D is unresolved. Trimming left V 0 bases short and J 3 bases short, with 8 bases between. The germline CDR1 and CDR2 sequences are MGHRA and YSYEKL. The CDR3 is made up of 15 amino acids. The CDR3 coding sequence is TGCGCCAGCAGCCAAGATAGTGCATACACCGGGGAGCTGTTTTTT. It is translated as CASSQDSAYTGELFF.

CDR3 in amino acids: CASSPRGAFTDTQYF. CDR3 in DNA: TGTGCCAGCTCACCCCGTGGAGCCTTCACAGATACGCAGTATTTT. The chain employs TRBV18 and TRBJ2-3; D uncertain. V was cut by 3 bases and J by 2 bases, with 12 bases left in between. The CDR3 sequence is 15 residues long. Germline CDR1 and CDR2: KGHSH and LQKENI.

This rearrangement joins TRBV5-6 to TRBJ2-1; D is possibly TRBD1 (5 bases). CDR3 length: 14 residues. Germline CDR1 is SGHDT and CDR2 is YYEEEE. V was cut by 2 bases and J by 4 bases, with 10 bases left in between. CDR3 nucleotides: TGTGCCAGCAGCTTACCCAGGGTTTACAATGAGCAGTTCTTC. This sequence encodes CASSLPRVYNEQFF.

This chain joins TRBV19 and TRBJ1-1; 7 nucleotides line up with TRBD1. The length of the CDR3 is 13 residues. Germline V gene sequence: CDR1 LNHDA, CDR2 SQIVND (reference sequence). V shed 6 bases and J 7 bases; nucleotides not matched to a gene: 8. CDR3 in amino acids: CASRLDREVEAFF. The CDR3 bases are TGTGCCAGTAGATTAGACAGGGAAGTTGAAGCTTTCTTT.

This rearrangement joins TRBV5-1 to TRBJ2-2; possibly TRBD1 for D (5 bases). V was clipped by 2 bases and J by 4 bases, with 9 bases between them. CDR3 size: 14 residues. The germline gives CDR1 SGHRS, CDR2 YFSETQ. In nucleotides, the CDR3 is TGCGCCAGCAGCTTTGGCAGGGCCACCGGGGAGCTGTTTTTT. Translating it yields CASSFGRATGELFF.

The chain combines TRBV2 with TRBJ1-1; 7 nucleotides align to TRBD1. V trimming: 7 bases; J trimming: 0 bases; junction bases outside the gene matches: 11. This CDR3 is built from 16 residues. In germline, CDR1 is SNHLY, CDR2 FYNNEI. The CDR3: CASKFEGGALNTEAFF. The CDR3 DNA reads TGTGCCAGCAAATTTGAAGGGGGCGCGTTGAACACTGAAGCTTTCTTT.

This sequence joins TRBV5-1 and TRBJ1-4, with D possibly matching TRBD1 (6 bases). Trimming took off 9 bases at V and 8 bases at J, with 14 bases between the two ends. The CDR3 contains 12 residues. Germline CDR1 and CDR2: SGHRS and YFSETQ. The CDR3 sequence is CAIRQVREKLFF. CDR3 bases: TGCGCCATTCGACAGGTTCGAGAAAAACTGTTTTTT.

The CDR3, as DNA: TGCGCCAGCAGCCAAGTTGCGGCACTAAACTATGGCTACACCTTC. It yields the protein CASSQVAALNYGYTF. V usage is TRBV4-3 and J usage is TRBJ1-2, with D unclear. The germline CDR1 and CDR2 sequences are LGHNA and YSLEER. This CDR3 contains 15 residues. The V gene lost 1 base and the J gene lost 2 bases, with 11 bases spanning the gap.

The CDR3 loop reads CASSYGNTEAFF. CDR3 in DNA: TGTGCCAGCAGCTATGGGAACACTGAAGCTTTCTTT. The chain links TRBV5-4 to TRBJ1-1, with unresolved D. Trimming took 3 bases from V and 1 from J, leaving 4 bases between them. There are 12 residues in the CDR3. The germline gives CDR1 SGHNT, CDR2 YYREEE (reference sequence).

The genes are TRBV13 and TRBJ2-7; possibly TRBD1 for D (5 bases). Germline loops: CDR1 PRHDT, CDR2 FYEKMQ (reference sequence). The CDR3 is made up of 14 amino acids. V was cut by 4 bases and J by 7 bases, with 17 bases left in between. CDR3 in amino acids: CASSYRTLVGEQYF. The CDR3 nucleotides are TGTGCCAGCAGCTACAGGACATTGGTGGGTGAGCAGTACTTC.